The clone carrying this TCR beta chain was counted ten times or more. This CDR3 is built from 13 residues. V was cut by 8 bases and J by 0 bases, with 8 bases left in between. This sample was taken from a study of T-cell reconstitution after alpha-beta-depleted transplantation in children. The library targeted TCRbeta and was prepared with unique molecular identifiers. MiXCR, applied by TCRdb to the PCR reads, yields one record per CDR3 protein. The sample includes approximately 390,000 distinct CDR3 sequences, about a tenth of them seen just once. The sequence derives from a human donor who donated a stem cell graft to a child with acute myeloid leukemia. The sequenced sample was PBMCs from the stem cell graft donor, obtained from the stem cell graft. The chain has TRBV12-3 or TRBV12-4 and TRBJ1-3, with D possibly TRBD1 on 5 matching bases. The CDR3 sequence: CASGGGSGNTIYF. CDR3 sequence (DNA): TGTGCCAGCGGTGGGGGCTCTGGAAACACCATATATTTT.